This T cell receptor (beta chain) is drawn from a study of OX40 agonist ivuxolimab in advanced cancers. Overall study context: Patients assigned to dose escalation were diagnosed with hepatocellular carcinoma, melanoma, renal cell or head and neck cancer. Prior anti-PD-1, anti-PD-L1 or anti-CTLA-4 therapy did not bar entry, and roughly 40% had some.

Here immunoSEQ multiplex PCR was the method, and the copy in TCRdb shows in-frame clones only, minus some. The table lists around 74,000 clones, 85% of them singletons. Per germline, CDR1 SNHLY and CDR2 FYNNEI. V shed 6 bases and J 11 bases; nucleotides not matched to a gene: 15. The CDR3 length is 15 residues. The gene calls are TRBV2 and TRBJ2-2, with 7 bases aligning to TRBD1. Source: CD4+ or CD8+ T cells sorted from blood, taken in a trial of the OX40 agonist ivuxolimab. The clonotype was recovered from an adult with an advanced solid tumor such as melanoma, head and neck, liver or kidney cancer. This CDR3 is CASSLGQPGVPELFF. DNA of the CDR3: TGTGCCAGCAGCCTGGGACAGCCCGGCGTCCCAGAGCTGTTTTTT.